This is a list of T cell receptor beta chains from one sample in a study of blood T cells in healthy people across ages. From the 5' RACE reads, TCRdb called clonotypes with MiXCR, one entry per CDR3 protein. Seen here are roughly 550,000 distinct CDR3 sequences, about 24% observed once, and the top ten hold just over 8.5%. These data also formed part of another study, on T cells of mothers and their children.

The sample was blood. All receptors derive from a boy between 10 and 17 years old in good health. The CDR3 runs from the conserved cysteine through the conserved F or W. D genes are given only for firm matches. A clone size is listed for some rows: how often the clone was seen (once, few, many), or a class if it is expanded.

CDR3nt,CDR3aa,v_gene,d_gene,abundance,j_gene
TGTGCCAGCAGCCAAGGTCCAGGGGGCGGGACTGAAGCTTTCTTT,CASSQGPGGGTEAFF,TRBV3-1,TRBD1,-,TRBJ1-1
TGTGCCAGCAGCTTAGACGTAAGGTACGAGCAGTACTTC,CASSLDVRYEQYF,TRBV7-3,-,-,TRBJ2-7
TGTGCCAGCAGTTACAGCGGGAGGTCCAGAGGCACCGGGGAGCTGTTTTTT,CASSYSGRSRGTGELFF,TRBV6-2/TRBV6-3,TRBD2,few,TRBJ2-2
TGCGCCAGCAGCCAATCCGGACTAGCGGGGGAGGAGACCCAGTACTTC,CASSQSGLAGEETQYF,TRBV4-3,TRBD2,few,TRBJ2-5
TGCAGCGTTGAAGTGGCAGGGGGCGGCTATGGCTACACCTTC,CSVEVAGGGYGYTF,TRBV29-1,TRBD1,-,TRBJ1-2
TGTGCCAGCAGCTCATCGGAGTCGGTAAGGCAGTTCTTC,CASSSSESVRQFF,TRBV7-2,-,-,TRBJ2-1
TGTGCCAGCAGCGACGGACAGGGAAAACACGAGCAGTACTTC,CASSDGQGKHEQYF,TRBV28,TRBD1,few,TRBJ2-7
TGTGCCAGCAGTTATGCTAGCGGGAACACCGGGGAGCTGTTTTTT,CASSYASGNTGELFF,TRBV12-3/TRBV12-4,TRBD2,few,TRBJ2-2
TGTGCCAGCAACAAACAGGGGGCGGAAAAACTGTTTTTT,CASNKQGAEKLFF,TRBV7-9,TRBD1,many,TRBJ1-4
TGTGCCACCAGCAGAGACCACACAGATACGCAGTATTTT,CATSRDHTDTQYF,TRBV15,-,few,TRBJ2-3
TGTGCCAGCAGCCGACGGGCGCCGAGAGAGCAGTACTTC,CASSRRAPREQYF,TRBV28,-,-,TRBJ2-7
TGTGCCATCAGTGAGTCGTGGGGACAGGGCGAACAGCCCCAGCATTTT,CAISESWGQGEQPQHF,TRBV10-3,TRBD1,few,TRBJ1-5
TGCAGCGTTGAAGGGAGGGGCGGCGAGCAGTACTTC,CSVEGRGGEQYF,TRBV29-1,-,few,TRBJ2-7
TGTGCCACCAGCAGACCCGACAGGGGAGAGTATGGCTACACCTTC,CATSRPDRGEYGYTF,TRBV15,TRBD1,-,TRBJ1-2
TGTGCCAGCAGTTCGCGAACTGCTAGCGGGAGCTACGAGCAGTACTTC,CASSSRTASGSYEQYF,TRBV12-3/TRBV12-4,TRBD2,-,TRBJ2-7
TGTGCCAGCAGTTTATCCGCGACCTTCTTAAGTGAGCAGTTCTTC,CASSLSATFLSEQFF,TRBV12-3/TRBV12-4,-,few,TRBJ2-1
TGTGCCAGCAGCGGAGGGAGGACCCAGTACTTC,CASSGGRTQYF,TRBV9,-,-,TRBJ2-5
TGTGCCAGCAGTGGGGACAGGGTTTCTAATGAAAAACTGTTTTTT,CASSGDRVSNEKLFF,TRBV28,TRBD1,few,TRBJ1-4
TGCGCCAGCAGCTTTGGGGGGATCGAAGAGACCCAGTACTTC,CASSFGGIEETQYF,TRBV5-1,-,-,TRBJ2-5
TGTGCCAGCAGTTCCTCTTTACGCGATGAAAAACTGTTTTTT,CASSSSLRDEKLFF,TRBV28,-,few,TRBJ1-4
TGTGCCAGGGGAAGGGGGCGCACAGATGGCTACACCTTC,CARGRGRTDGYTF,TRBV12-3/TRBV12-4,TRBD1,-,TRBJ1-2
TGTGCCAGCAGCTTAGCGGCCGTACGAAACGGAAACACCATATATTTT,CASSLAAVRNGNTIYF,TRBV7-2,-,-,TRBJ1-3
TGTGCCAGCAGCTTAAGTCAGGCGGTGGTCTACACCTTC,CASSLSQAVVYTF,TRBV7-2,-,once,TRBJ1-2
TGTGCCAGCAGCCGACAGGGGTTTCTCACCGGGGAGCTGTTTTTT,CASSRQGFLTGELFF,TRBV12-3/TRBV12-4,TRBD1,few,TRBJ2-2
TGCAGTGCTAGTAAGGTCCCGGGACGCGGCTATGGCTACACCTTC,CSASKVPGRGYGYTF,TRBV20-1,-,few,TRBJ1-2
TGCAGCGTTGAATCGGGCGGTCGGACTGAAGCTTTCTTT,CSVESGGRTEAFF,TRBV29-1,-,many,TRBJ1-1
TGTGCCATCAGCAGGGGCCAAGAGACCCAGTACTTC,CAISRGQETQYF,TRBV10-3,-,-,TRBJ2-5
TGCGCCAGCAGCCAAGGGGTACAGGGTGATTACGAGCAGTACTTC,CASSQGVQGDYEQYF,TRBV4-3,-,-,TRBJ2-7
TGTGCCAGCAGTGAAAGGGGCCCTAACTATGGCTACACCTTC,CASSERGPNYGYTF,TRBV25-1,-,few,TRBJ1-2
TGCGCCAGCAGCCGACAGGGGGCAACTAATGAAAAACTGTTTTTT,CASSRQGATNEKLFF,TRBV5-1,TRBD1,few,TRBJ1-4
TGTGCCACTCGACTAGAACGTTACAATGAGCAGTTCTTC,CATRLERYNEQFF,TRBV15,-,-,TRBJ2-1
TGTGCCAGCAGTTTATTGGACAGGGACCAAGAGACCCAGTACTTC,CASSLLDRDQETQYF,TRBV28,TRBD1,few,TRBJ2-5
TGTGCCAGCAGCGGAGAAGGTGGTGGTGTCCTCCCCCCCAATGAGCAGTTCTTC,CASSGEGGGVLPPNEQFF,TRBV9,-,few,TRBJ2-1
TGTGCCAGCAGCCACCCTGGGACCCCAGAGTACTTC,CASSHPGTPEYF,TRBV7-2,-,few,TRBJ2-5
TGCAGCGTTCTTCTCACAGGGGGGCGCGGTGAAAAACTGTTTTTT,CSVLLTGGRGEKLFF,TRBV29-1,TRBD1,few,TRBJ1-4
TGTGCCAGCAGTTACGGTGGGGGGCTGGGTGAAAAACTGTTTTTT,CASSYGGGLGEKLFF,TRBV6-6,-,few,TRBJ1-4
TGCAGCGTTGAAGATGATTCCAGTTACAATGAGCAGTTCTTC,CSVEDDSSYNEQFF,TRBV29-1,-,few,TRBJ2-1